This TCR beta chain is from a study of persistence of HIV-infected CD4 T cells. Points from the study as a whole: Rare CMV-responding cells carrying HIV-1 proviruses were not analyzed separately for TCR.

This was the immunoSEQ version 4 assay in survey mode. Sequenced by immunoSEQ multiplex PCR; TCRdb stores in-frame clones only, minus some. The table includes about 43,000 clones, roughly nine tenths detected once. Anti-CD3/anti-CD28 beads served as a nonspecific positive control stimulus. CD4+ T cells upregulating both CD40 ligand and CD69 were sorted as responding cells. These HIV-1-infected adults initiated suppressive ART in chronic infection. Stimulated PBMCs had first been depleted of CD8+ T cells. CD8-depleted PBMCs were stimulated less than 20 hours with anti-CD28/CD49d costimulation, CD40-blocking antibody and enfuvirtide. The CDR3 spans 15 residues. Trimming removed 5 bases at V and 4 bases at J, with 17 bases between. Germline V gene lookup returns CDR1 MNHEY and CDR2 SMNVEV (reference sequence). This clone was observed a handful of times. Its matching antigen is unknown.

Here the sequenced sample was CD4+ T cells sorted from PBMCs after roughly 18-hour stimulation, taken from a patient who received antiretroviral therapy. The TCR originated in an adult man with HIV who was CMV-seropositive. This rearrangement joins TRBV27 to TRBJ1-2; D unclear. CDR3 DNA: TGTGCCAGCAGTCCCGGGGATGAGGTTAGCTATGGCTACACCTTC. Translating gives CASSPGDEVSYGYTF.